The clone carrying this TCR beta chain was observed many times. Amplification of the TCR beta CDR3 regions used RNA transcripts (as template). HTBI primers were used in a first-round RT-PCR, which preceded a second-round multiplex PCR. A single record per CDR3 protein comes from TCRdb applying MiXCR to the multiplex PCR reads. This table holds a few hundred thousand distinct CDR3 sequences, roughly 17% found once. Germline loops: CDR1 DFQATT, CDR2 SNEGSKA (reference sequence). Trimming shortened V by 0 bases and J by 0 bases, and 24 bases separated the two germline ends. This CDR3 has 20 amino acids. This specimen belongs to a study of Graves' ophthalmopathy and Graves' hyperthyroidism.

Sequences were obtained from peripheral blood. This TCR was sampled from an adult woman with stable Graves' hyperthyroidism. This chain joins TRBV20-1 and TRBJ2-4; no definite D call. The CDR3 reads CSAREPPGSKIMLAKNIQYF. CDR3 bases: TGCAGTGCTAGAGAACCTCCGGGCAGTAAAATAATGCTAGCCAAAAACATTCAGTACTTC.